This T cell receptor beta chain was recovered during a study of blood T cell repertoires in COVID-19. In the study overall: PBMCs, B-cell-depleted T cells, or T cells provided the cDNA or gDNA that made up the material.

This clone was observed a handful of times. The data were produced by immunoSEQ multiplex PCR, yet TCRdb's version contains in-frame clones alone and is incomplete. The data contain about 15,000 clones, over 80% of them singletons. Trimming left V 1 base short and J 0 bases short, with 10 bases between. Germline V gene sequence: CDR1 MNHEY, CDR2 SMNVEV (reference sequence). This CDR3 is built from 16 residues. This TCR was sampled from a human donor in a cohort sampled during active COVID-19. Sequencing was performed on peripheral blood. The rearrangement joins TRBV27 to TRBJ1-3, with a tentative D call TRBD1 (5 bases). CDR3 in DNA: TGTGCCAGCAGTTTATTACGACAGAGCTCTGGAAACACCATATATTTT. Protein: CASSLLRQSSGNTIYF.